In this sample, the clone carrying this T cell receptor (beta chain) turned up many times. As yet, its antigen is unknown. This specimen comes from a study of regulatory T cells in long-lasting Graves disease. The authors built TCR beta libraries using iRepertoire HTBI primers and Arm-PCR of CDR3 regions. Using its own MiXCR run on the multiplex PCR reads, TCRdb lists one record per CDR3 protein. The data show a few hundred thousand distinct CDR3 sequences, with around a sixth seen just once and around 15% held by the top ten. Time point in this sample: newly diagnosed GD, antithyroid drugs for less than 3 months. Isolated PBMC RNA provided the starting material for the TCR library. Doctors identified Graves' disease using the American Thyroid Association guidelines. A peripheral blood sample, 8.5 to 9 milliliters in volume, was drawn into EDTA tubes. CDR3 length equals 14 residues. Trimming removed 6 bases from V and 3 bases from J, with 14 bases in between.

Study-level points and caveats: Segments TRBV28, TRBJ1-2 and TRBJ2-5 showed preferential usage in persistent disease.

The data were also submitted as part of a second study, on T cells in Graves' hyperthyroidism and ophthalmopathy.

The TCR originated in a woman in her 30s with Graves disease. The chain combines TRBV12-3 or TRBV12-4 with TRBJ1-1; D remains ambiguous. The sample consisted of peripheral blood mononuclear cells (PBMCs), taken at new diagnosis, from a patient treated with antithyroid drugs. As DNA, the CDR3 is TGTGCCAGCAGCTTCTTAAGCGCGGACACTGAAGCTTTCTTT. This encodes CASSFLSADTEAFF.